This T cell receptor (beta chain) was retrieved from a study of T cells in Graves' hyperthyroidism and ophthalmopathy. Study summary: At initial diagnosis, before any treatment had begun, peripheral blood was obtained. General observations from the study: In blood, most of the thyroid clonotypes expanded above 0.001 were also present.

PBMCs were obtained from over 8.5 ml fresh peripheral blood. RNA transcripts served as the template for amplifying TCR beta CDR3 regions. HTBI primers were used for first-round RT-PCR of the TCR CDR3. TCRdb re-analysed the multiplex PCR reads in MiXCR, keeping a single row per CDR3 protein. The sample yields under 650,000 distinct CDR3 sequences, about 17% seen once. This clonotype was seen just once. Antigen specificity is unknown. V lost 4 bases and J 0 bases, leaving 15 bases between the germline ends. CDR1 and CDR2 from the germline V gene are KGHDR and SFDVKD. The CDR3 sequence is 17 residues long.

Specimen: blood. The rearrangement joins TRBV24-1 to TRBJ2-1, with TRBD2 as a possible D gene (6 bases). The TCR was taken from a woman in her twenties or thirties with Graves' hyperthyroidism. In nucleotides, the CDR3 is TGTGCCACCAGTGACCATAGCGGCCAAAGCTCCTACAATGAGCAGTTCTTC. Its protein product is CATSDHSGQSSYNEQFF.